The rows below give T cell receptor beta chains drawn from one sample of a study of T cell repertoires in cytomegalovirus infection. No antigen has been assigned to these receptors. TCRdb redid the calling of the reads with MiXCR, one entry per CDR3 protein. The data hold roughly 570,000 distinct CDR3 sequences, with about 40% observed a single time. Sequenced material: cultured PBMCs, taken from culture after CMV antigen stimulation. The receptors were sampled from a human donor in good health (CMV status not recorded). Some clones in this sample may be carry-over from other donors' samples. Each CDR3 is given without its conserved first and last residue. The size entry is marked missing in some rows and otherwise reads once, few, many or a size class.

v_call	j_call	clone_size	cdr3_length	cdr3_aa
TRBV20-1	TRBJ1-6	-	13	SARVWGEDNSPLH
TRBV7-4	TRBJ2-3	few	17	ASSSTYRDRDSYTDTQY
TRBV5-6	TRBJ2-1	few	14	ASSLAPGQGSNEQF
TRBV10-3	TRBJ1-3	-	11	AITESIGNTIY
TRBV6-2/TRBV6-3	TRBJ2-1	-	14	ASSYQRLKVGNEQF
TRBV12-3/TRBV12-4	TRBJ2-2	-	13	ASSLGRARTGELF
TRBV3-1	TRBJ1-2	few	14	ASSQPWTGRNYGYT
TRBV12-3/TRBV12-4	TRBJ1-2	few	9	ASGWEYGYT
TRBV4-1	TRBJ2-3	-	13	ASSRLGGDTDTQY
TRBV7-2	TRBJ1-6	-	12	ASSLWGRDSPLH
TRBV12-3/TRBV12-4	TRBJ2-1	few	16	ASSSKVYGGEDRNEQF
TRBV5-1	TRBJ1-6	-	13	ASSLFAQGDSPLH
TRBV12-3/TRBV12-4	TRBJ1-5	-	13	ASSLRDRFNQPQH
TRBV7-2	TRBJ1-5	few	12	ASSLEQGDWPQH
TRBV5-4	TRBJ2-1	-	11	ASSLQSLDEQF
TRBV20-1	TRBJ2-2	-	15	SARGGGTGGNTGELF
TRBV5-4	TRBJ1-1	few	15	ASSFDGNLGSHAEAF
TRBV5-1	TRBJ1-1	-	13	ASSLSGPKNTEAF
TRBV7-2	TRBJ2-2	few	18	ASSYPLAGGRIANTGELF
TRBV5-1	TRBJ2-3	-	11	ASSSGRGDTQY
TRBV4-2	TRBJ2-3	-	15	ASSQEPQAGSTDTQY
TRBV27	TRBJ1-2	many	13	ASSVDRGFTYGYT
TRBV7-2	TRBJ2-2	many	10	ASSLAGGELF
TRBV5-3	TRBJ2-2	once	13	ASSLGQETTGELF
TRBV7-2	TRBJ1-6	few	14	ASSQNGRGTDSPLH
TRBV2	TRBJ2-6	few	13	ASSADSSGANVLT
TRBV5-4	TRBJ2-2	-	15	ASSSGLAGANTGELF
TRBV4-3	TRBJ2-3	-	12	ASSQEPGTDTQY
TRBV7-6	TRBJ2-1	few	10	ASSLAGQQQF
TRBV6-2/TRBV6-3	TRBJ1-1	once	12	ARGACGLYTEAF
TRBV6-1	TRBJ2-3	few	12	ASRVTPGVDTQY
TRBV7-2	TRBJ1-1	-	12	ASSLRRGDTEAF
TRBV5-6	TRBJ1-5	few	14	ASSLRRGSSNQPQH
TRBV7-9	TRBJ2-7	-	10	AWGGVGYEQY
TRBV20-1	TRBJ1-2	-	11	SAAGTRHTGYT
TRBV7-9	TRBJ1-1	-	10	ASSSRDSEAF
TRBV11-2	TRBJ2-3	-	13	ASSLVGRGTDTQY
TRBV6-6	TRBJ2-5	-	12	ASSFQGDQETQY
TRBV7-4	TRBJ2-1	-	14	ATLKTSGGSYNEQF
TRBV7-2	TRBJ2-1	-	13	ASRSPALPGGPQF
TRBV7-6	TRBJ1-5	-	12	ASSPWDRGQPQH
TRBV7-8	TRBJ2-7	-	12	ASSFGRQTYEQY
TRBV12-3/TRBV12-4	TRBJ2-5	-	11	ASRIAGGETQY
TRBV11-2	TRBJ2-6	-	11	ASSLLPPNVLT
TRBV5-4	TRBJ1-1	once	13	ASSPGGNSNTEAF
TRBV7-2	TRBJ2-5	few	11	ASSLERGAGRY
TRBV29-1	TRBJ2-7	-	10	SPIFYWREQY
TRBV12-3/TRBV12-4	TRBJ1-1	few	12	ASSVMGAGTEAF
TRBV20-1	TRBJ1-1	-	11	SATDKGNTEAF
TRBV12-3/TRBV12-4	TRBJ2-5	-	12	ASSKGQGGETQY
TRBV28	TRBJ1-6	-	10	ASSSGNSPLH
TRBV4-3	TRBJ1-1	once	15	ASSQDLGDPLDTEAF
TRBV6-5	TRBJ1-6	few	14	ASSRKGQANNSPLH
TRBV6-5	TRBJ1-6	-	11	ASQRGSDSPLH
TRBV7-8	TRBJ2-2	-	15	ASSLWGDRGSTGELF
TRBV6-1	TRBJ1-3	-	15	ASSRTGTNKQGNTIY
TRBV7-2	TRBJ2-1	few	10	ASSSPGLMQF
TRBV6-5	TRBJ1-2	-	12	ASSFRSLGYGYT